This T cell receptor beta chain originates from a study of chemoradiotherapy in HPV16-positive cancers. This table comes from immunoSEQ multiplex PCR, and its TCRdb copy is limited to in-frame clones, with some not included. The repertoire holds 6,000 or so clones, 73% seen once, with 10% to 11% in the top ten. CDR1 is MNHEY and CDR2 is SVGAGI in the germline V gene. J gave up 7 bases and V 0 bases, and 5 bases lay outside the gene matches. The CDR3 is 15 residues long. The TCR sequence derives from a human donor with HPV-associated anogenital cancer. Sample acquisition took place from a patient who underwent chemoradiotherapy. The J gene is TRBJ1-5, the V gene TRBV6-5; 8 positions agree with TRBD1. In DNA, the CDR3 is TGTGCCAGCAGTTACTCCCCAGGGGACAGGCAGCCCCAGCATTTT. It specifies CASSYSPGDRQPQHF.